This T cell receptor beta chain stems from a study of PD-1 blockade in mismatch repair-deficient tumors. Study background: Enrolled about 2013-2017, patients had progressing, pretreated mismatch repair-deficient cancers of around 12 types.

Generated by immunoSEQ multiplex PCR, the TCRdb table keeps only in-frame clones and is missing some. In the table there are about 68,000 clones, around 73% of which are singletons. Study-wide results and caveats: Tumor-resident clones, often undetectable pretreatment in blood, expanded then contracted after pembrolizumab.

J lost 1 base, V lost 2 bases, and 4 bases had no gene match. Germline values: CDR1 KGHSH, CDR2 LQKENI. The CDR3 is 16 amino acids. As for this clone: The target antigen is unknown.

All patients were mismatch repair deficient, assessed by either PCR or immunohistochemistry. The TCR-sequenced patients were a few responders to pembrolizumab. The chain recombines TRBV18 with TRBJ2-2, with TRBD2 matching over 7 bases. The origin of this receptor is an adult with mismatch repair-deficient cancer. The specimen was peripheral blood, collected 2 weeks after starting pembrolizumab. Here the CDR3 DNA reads TGTGCCAGCTCACCAGTAGCGGGCAAGAACACCGGGGAGCTGTTTTTT. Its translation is CASSPVAGKNTGELFF.